This TCR beta chain was recorded in a study of T cells after yellow fever vaccination. Study conclusions and caveats: The secondary response showed a weaker magnitude and a faster peak, day 5 versus 15. Abundant clonotypes from the bulk population could contaminate FACS-sorted repertoires.

Trimming at V came to 1 base and at J to 5 bases, leaving 6 bases not matched to a gene. CDR1 is SGHDN, CDR2 FVKESK, per germline. The CDR3 has 16 amino acids. As for this clonotype: Its antigen remains unidentified.

TCRdb called the 5' RACE reads again in MiXCR, with one record for every CDR3 protein. Of more than 300,000 distinct CDR3 sequences in the sample, around 4.3% are singletons; the top ten hold approximately 19%. The chain links TRBV14 to TRBJ2-3; TRBD2 matches 10 bases. Material: PBMCs, obtained 15 days after the yellow fever booster vaccination. This sequence originates from a man aged 18 to 30 who received the YFV17D yellow fever vaccine. The CDR3 here is CASSQVASGGGDTQYF. In DNA, the CDR3 is TGTGCCAGCAGCCAAGTCGCTAGCGGGGGAGGAGATACGCAGTATTTT.